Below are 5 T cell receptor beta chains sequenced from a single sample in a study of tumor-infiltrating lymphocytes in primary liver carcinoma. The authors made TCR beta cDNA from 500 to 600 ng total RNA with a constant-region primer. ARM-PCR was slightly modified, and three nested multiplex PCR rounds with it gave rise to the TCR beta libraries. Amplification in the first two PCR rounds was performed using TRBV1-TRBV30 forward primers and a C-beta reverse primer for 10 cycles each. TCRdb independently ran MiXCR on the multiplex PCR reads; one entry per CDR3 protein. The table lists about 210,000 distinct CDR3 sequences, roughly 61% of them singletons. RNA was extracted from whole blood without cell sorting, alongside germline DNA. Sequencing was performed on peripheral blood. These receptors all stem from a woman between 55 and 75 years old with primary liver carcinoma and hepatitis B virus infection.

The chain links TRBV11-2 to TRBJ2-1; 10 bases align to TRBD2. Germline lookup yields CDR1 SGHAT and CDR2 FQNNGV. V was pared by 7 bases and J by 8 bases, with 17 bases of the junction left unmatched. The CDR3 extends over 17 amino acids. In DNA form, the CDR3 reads TGTGCCAGCACGCCCTTATCCCTATCTAGCGGGAGCCATGAGCAGTTCTTC. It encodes CASTPLSLSSGSHEQFF. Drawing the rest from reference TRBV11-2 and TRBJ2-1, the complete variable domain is EAGVAQSPRYKIIEKRQSVAFWCNPISGHATLYWYQQILGQGPKLLIQFQNNGVVDDSQLPKDRFSAERLKGVDSTLKIQPAKLEDSAVYLCASTPLSLSSGSHEQFFGPGTRLTVL.

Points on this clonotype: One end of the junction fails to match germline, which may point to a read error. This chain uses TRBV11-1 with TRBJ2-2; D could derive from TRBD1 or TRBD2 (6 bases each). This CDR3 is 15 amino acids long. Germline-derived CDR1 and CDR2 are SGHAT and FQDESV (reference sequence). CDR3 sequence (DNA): TGTGCCAGCGGTCAGGGGAGGCTGAACACCGGGGGGCTGTTTTTT. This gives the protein CASGQGRLNTGGLFF.

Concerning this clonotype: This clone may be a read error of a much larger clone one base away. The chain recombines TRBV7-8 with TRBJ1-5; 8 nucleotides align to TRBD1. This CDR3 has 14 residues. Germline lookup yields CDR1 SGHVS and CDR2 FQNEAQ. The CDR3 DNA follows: TGTGCCAACAGCTCAGACAGGGGTCATCAGCCCCAGCATTTT. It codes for CANSSDRGHQPQHF.

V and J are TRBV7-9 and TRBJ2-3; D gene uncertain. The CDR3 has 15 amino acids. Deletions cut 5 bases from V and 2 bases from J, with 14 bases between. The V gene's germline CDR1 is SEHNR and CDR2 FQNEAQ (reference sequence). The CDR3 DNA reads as TGTGCCAGCAGCCCCTGGGCCTTGAACACAGATACGCAGTATTTT. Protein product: CASSPWALNTDTQYF.

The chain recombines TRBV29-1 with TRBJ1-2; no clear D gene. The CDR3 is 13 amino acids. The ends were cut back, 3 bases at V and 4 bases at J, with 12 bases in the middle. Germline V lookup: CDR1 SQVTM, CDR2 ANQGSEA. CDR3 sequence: CSVEENEGYGYTF. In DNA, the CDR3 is TGCAGCGTTGAGGAGAACGAGGGCTATGGCTACACCTTC.